These 5 T cell receptor beta chains share one sample of origin, sequenced in a study of blood T cells in healthy people across ages. The second PCR ran about 6 to 12 cycles with a sample-barcoded 5' primer and J-beta primers. TCRdb reanalysed the 5' RACE reads using MiXCR and keeps one entry per CDR3 protein. This sample carries some 1.6 million distinct CDR3 sequences, almost 35% of them seen once, and the ten largest clones take roughly 10%. The sample was blood. Receptors originate from a woman in her thirties in good health.

This chain uses TRBV7-8 with TRBJ1-1; unclear D gene. Germline V CDR1 and CDR2: SGHVS, FQNEAQ. The CDR3 spans 15 residues. V was pared by 6 bases and J by 0 bases, with 14 bases between. This CDR3 reads CASRPRVGMNTEAFF. DNA of the CDR3: TGTGCCAGCAGACCTCGTGTGGGAATGAACACTGAAGCTTTCTTT.

The genes are TRBV6-6 and TRBJ2-7, with 9 nucleotides matching TRBD1. The CDR3 contains 15 residues. Germline values: CDR1 MNHNY, CDR2 SVGAGI (reference sequence). Germline trimming cut 6 bases from V and 2 bases from J; bases unmatched to any gene: 8. The CDR3 spells CASRAGTGSPYEQYF. For the CDR3, the DNA is TGTGCCAGCAGAGCCGGGACAGGGTCCCCCTACGAGCAGTACTTC.

V and J are TRBV20-1 and TRBJ2-7; the D is unclear. Trimming removed 1 base at V and 12 bases at J, with 16 bases between. Germline CDR1 and CDR2: DFQATT and SNEGSKA (reference sequence). This CDR3 comprises 12 residues. CDR3 loop: CSARGNSPTPYF. DNA of the CDR3: TGCAGTGCTAGAGGAAACTCCCCCACCCCGTACTTC.

In this sample, this clonotype turned up a few times. The rearrangement joins TRBV11-2 to TRBJ2-1; 9 bases align to TRBD2. This CDR3 is built from 13 residues. In germline, CDR1 is SGHAT, CDR2 FQNNGV. V shed 0 bases and J 15 bases; nucleotides not matched to a gene: 6. The CDR3: CASSLEAGGVGFF. The CDR3 DNA reads as TGTGCCAGCAGCTTAGAAGCGGGGGGCGTCGGGTTCTTC.

The rearrangement links TRBV27 to TRBJ1-6; unclear D gene. The ends were cut back, 0 bases at V and 7 bases at J, with 7 bases in the middle. Germline CDR1 and CDR2: MNHEY and SMNVEV (reference sequence). The CDR3 has 14 residues. This CDR3 reads CASSLSPLNSPLHF. The DNA of the CDR3 is TGTGCCAGCAGTTTATCGCCCTTAAATTCACCCCTCCACTTT.